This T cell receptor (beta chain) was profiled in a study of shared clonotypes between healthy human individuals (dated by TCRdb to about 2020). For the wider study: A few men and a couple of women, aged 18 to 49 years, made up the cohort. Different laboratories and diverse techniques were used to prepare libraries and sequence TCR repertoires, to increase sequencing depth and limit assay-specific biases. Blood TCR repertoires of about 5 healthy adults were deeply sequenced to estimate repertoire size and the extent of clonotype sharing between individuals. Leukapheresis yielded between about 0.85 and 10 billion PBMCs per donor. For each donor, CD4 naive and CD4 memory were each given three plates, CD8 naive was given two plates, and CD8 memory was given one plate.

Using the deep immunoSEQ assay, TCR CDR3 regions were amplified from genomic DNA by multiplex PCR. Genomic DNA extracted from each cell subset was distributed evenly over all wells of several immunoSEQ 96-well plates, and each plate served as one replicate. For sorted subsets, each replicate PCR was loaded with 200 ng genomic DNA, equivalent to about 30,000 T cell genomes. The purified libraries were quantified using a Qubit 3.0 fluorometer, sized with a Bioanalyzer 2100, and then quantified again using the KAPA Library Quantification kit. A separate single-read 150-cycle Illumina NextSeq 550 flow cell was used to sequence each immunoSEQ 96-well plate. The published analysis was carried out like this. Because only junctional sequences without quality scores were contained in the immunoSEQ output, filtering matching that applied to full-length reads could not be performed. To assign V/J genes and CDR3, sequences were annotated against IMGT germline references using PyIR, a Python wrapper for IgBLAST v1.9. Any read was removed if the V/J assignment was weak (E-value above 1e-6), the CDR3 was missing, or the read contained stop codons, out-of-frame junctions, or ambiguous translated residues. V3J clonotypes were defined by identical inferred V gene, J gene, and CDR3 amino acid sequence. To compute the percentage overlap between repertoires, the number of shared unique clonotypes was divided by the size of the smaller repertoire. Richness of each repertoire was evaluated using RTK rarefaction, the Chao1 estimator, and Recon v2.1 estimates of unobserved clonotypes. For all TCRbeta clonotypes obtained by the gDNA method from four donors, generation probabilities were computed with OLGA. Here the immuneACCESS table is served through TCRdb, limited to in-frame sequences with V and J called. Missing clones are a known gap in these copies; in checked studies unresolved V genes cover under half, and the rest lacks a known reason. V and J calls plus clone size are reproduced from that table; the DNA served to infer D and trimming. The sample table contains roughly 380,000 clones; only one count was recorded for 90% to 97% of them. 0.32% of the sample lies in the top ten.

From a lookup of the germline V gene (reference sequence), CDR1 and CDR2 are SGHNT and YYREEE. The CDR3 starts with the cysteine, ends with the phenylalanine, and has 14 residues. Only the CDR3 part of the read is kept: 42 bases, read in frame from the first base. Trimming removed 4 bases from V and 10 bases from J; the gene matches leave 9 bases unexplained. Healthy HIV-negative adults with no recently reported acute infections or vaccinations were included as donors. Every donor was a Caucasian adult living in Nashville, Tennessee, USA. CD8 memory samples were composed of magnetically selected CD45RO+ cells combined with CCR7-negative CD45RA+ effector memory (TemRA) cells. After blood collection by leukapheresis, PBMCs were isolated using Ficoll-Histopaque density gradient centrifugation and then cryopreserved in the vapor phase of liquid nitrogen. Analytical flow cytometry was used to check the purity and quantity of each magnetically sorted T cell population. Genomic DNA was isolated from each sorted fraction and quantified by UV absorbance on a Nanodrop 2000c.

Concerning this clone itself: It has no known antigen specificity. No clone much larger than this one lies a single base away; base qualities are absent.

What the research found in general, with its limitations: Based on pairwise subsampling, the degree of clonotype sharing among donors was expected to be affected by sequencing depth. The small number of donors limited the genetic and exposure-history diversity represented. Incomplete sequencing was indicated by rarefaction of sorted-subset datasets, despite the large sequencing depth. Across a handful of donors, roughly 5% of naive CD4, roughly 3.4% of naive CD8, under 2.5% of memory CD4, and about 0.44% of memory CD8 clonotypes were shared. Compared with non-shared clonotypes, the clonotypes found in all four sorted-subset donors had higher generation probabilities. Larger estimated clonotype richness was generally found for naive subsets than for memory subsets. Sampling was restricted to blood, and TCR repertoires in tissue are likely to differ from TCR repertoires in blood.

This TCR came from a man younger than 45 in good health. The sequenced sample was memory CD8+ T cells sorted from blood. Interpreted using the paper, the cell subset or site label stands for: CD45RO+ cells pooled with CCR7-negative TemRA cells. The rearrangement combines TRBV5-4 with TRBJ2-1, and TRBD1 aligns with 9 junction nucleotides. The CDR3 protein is CASSIPQGAGEQFF. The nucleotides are TGTGCCAGCAGCATACCACAGGGGGCCGGAGAGCAGTTCTTC.